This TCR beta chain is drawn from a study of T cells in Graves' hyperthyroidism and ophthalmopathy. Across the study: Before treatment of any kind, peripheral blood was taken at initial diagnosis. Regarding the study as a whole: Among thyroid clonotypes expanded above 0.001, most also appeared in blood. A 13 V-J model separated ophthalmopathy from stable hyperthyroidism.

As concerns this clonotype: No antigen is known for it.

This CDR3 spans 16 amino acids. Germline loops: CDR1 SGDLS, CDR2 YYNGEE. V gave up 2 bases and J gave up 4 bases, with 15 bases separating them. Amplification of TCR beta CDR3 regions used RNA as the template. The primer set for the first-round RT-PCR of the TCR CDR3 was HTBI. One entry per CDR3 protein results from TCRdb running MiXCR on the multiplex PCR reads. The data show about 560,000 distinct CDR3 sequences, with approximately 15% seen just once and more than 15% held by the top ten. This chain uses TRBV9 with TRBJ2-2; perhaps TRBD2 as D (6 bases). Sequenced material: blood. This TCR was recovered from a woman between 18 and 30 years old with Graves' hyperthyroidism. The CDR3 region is CASSVEEWRGTGELFF. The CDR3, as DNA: TGTGCCAGCAGCGTGGAGGAGTGGAGGGGCACCGGGGAGCTGTTTTTT.